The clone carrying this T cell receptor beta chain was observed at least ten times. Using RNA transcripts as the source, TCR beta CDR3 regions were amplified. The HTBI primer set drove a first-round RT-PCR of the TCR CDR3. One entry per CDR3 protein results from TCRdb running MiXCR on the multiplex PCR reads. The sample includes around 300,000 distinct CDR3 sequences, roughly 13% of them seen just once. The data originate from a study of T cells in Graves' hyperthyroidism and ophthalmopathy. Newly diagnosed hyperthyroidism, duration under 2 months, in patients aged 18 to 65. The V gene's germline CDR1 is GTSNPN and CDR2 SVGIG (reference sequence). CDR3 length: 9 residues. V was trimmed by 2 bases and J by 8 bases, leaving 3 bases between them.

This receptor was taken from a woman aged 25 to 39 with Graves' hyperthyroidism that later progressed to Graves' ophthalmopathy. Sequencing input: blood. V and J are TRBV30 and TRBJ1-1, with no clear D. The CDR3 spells CAWSREAFF. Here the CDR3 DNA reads TGTGCCTGGAGTCGGGAAGCTTTCTTT.